These 25 T cell receptor beta chains originate from one sample sequenced in a study of T cell responses to AZD1222 COVID-19 vaccine. TCRdb's table, derived via immunoSEQ multiplex PCR, lists solely in-frame clones and lacks some. The top ten hold about 9.4% of the sample, which has 95,000 to 100,000 clones, about 90% seen once. The source material was peripheral blood, sampled 28 days after the second AZD1222 dose. The receptors derive from an adult who received the AZD1222 COVID-19 vaccine.

The chain has TRBV6-5 and TRBJ2-5; 8 bases are shared with TRBD2. The length of the CDR3 is 15 residues. V lost 0 bases, J lost 5 bases, and 5 bases stayed unmatched. Germline V gene sequence: CDR1 MNHEY, CDR2 SVGAGI. CDR3 protein: CASSYSLSGIETQYF. The CDR3 nucleotides are TGTGCCAGCAGTTACTCCCTTAGCGGGATTGAGACCCAGTACTTC.

The J gene is TRBJ2-4, the V gene TRBV6-5, with 11 bases fitting TRBD2. The V and J ends lost 4 bases and 6 bases, in that order; junction bases with no gene match: 2. CDR3 length: 14 residues. The germline gives CDR1 MNHEY, CDR2 SVGAGI. CDR3 DNA sequence: TGTGCCAGCAGTTCGGGACTAGCGGCAAACATTCAGTACTTC. It translates to CASSSGLAANIQYF.

The chain employs TRBV18 and TRBJ2-1, with D unresolved. The CDR3 is 15 residues long. CDR1 and CDR2 from the germline V gene are KGHSH and LQKENI. V lost 3 bases to trimming and J lost 3 bases, with 12 bases between them. The CDR3 region has the DNA TGTGCCAGCTCACCGCTTAAGGAGCGCTACAATGAGCAGTTCTTC. Translation: CASSPLKERYNEQFF.

This chain uses TRBV24-1 with TRBJ1-2, with unresolved D. CDR3 length equals 12 residues. Germline loops: CDR1 KGHDR, CDR2 SFDVKD. Trimming left V 7 bases short and J 4 bases short, with 9 bases between. As DNA, the CDR3 is TGTGCCACCAGGCAGGAGTCCTATGGCTACACCTTC. Protein sequence: CATRQESYGYTF.

V and J are TRBV10-3 and TRBJ1-4, with a possible D match to TRBD1 (5 bases). From germline, CDR1 is ENHRY and CDR2 SYGVKD. Trimming left V 4 bases short and J 3 bases short, with 9 bases between. The CDR3 spans 14 residues. CDR3 nucleotides: TGTGCCATCAGTGCCCAGGGCGCTAATGAAAAACTGTTTTTT. This translates into CAISAQGANEKLFF.

V usage is TRBV5-6 and J usage is TRBJ1-1; no definite D call. The germline gives CDR1 SGHDT, CDR2 YYEEEE. The CDR3 is made up of 14 amino acids. The V end lost 0 bases, the J end lost 2 bases, and 8 bases lay between the germline ends. The CDR3 region is CASSLGAANTEAFF. The CDR3 bases are TGTGCCAGCAGCTTGGGGGCAGCTAACACTGAAGCTTTCTTT.

The chain is built from TRBV7-2 and TRBJ1-2; TRBD1 agrees at 8 bases. Germline-derived CDR1 and CDR2 are SGHTA and FQGNSA. V lost 4 bases and J lost 6; bases outside the gene matches: 4. This CDR3 has 13 residues. The DNA for the CDR3 is TGTGCCAGCAGCTCCAGGGGGCTGGATGGCTACACCTTC. As protein: CASSSRGLDGYTF.

The chain carries TRBV20-1 and TRBJ1-4; perhaps TRBD1 as D (6 bases). Per the germline V gene, CDR1 is DFQATT and CDR2 is SNEGSKA (reference sequence). This CDR3 contains 15 residues. The V and J ends lost 3 bases and 10 bases respectively, with 21 bases between them. The CDR3 sequence is CSASFPGGASGKLFF. CDR3 DNA: TGCAGTGCTAGTTTTCCGGGGGGCGCCTCTGGAAAACTGTTTTTT.

V usage is TRBV18 and J usage is TRBJ1-4, with unresolved D. Germline CDR1 reads KGHSH; CDR2 reads LQKENI. The CDR3 totals 13 residues. V was cut by 3 bases and J by 10 bases, with 12 bases left in between. DNA for the CDR3: TGTGCCAGCTCACCGGACGCCGAGGGAAAACTGTTTTTT. Protein sequence: CASSPDAEGKLFF.

This chain uses TRBV18 with TRBJ1-6; D not certain. V lost 2 bases to trimming and J lost 0 bases, with 8 bases between them. This CDR3 region has 16 residues. Germline V gene sequence: CDR1 KGHSH, CDR2 LQKENI. The CDR3 protein is CASSPRASSYNSPLHF. The CDR3 bases are TGTGCCAGCTCACCAAGGGCGAGCTCCTATAATTCACCCCTCCACTTT. Full variable domain (remainder filled in from reference TRBV18 and TRBJ1-6): NAGVMQNPRHLVRRRGQEARLRCSPMKGHSHVYWYRQLPEEGLKFMVYLQKENIIDESGMPKERFSAEFPKEGPSILRIQQVVRGDSAAYFCASSPRASSYNSPLHFGNGTRLTVT.

The chain joins TRBV7-2 to TRBJ2-2; TRBD1 might be the D (6 bases). CDR1 SGHTA and CDR2 FQGNSA come from the germline V gene. The CDR3 consists of 17 residues. V was cut by 3 bases and J by 5 bases, with 19 bases left in between. The CDR3 DNA follows: TGTGCCAGCAGCTTGGCAGAAAGGGGGAGATGGACCGGGGAGCTGTTTTTT. It encodes CASSLAERGRWTGELFF.

The rearrangement links TRBV6-5 to TRBJ1-4, with 7 nucleotides matching TRBD1. CDR1 is MNHEY, CDR2 SVGAGI, per germline. V was clipped by 6 bases and J by 6 bases; unmatched bases: 7. This CDR3 is built from 14 residues. CDR3 DNA: TGTGCCAGCAGCTACAGGGGAGGGTATGAAAAACTGTTTTTT. It yields the protein CASSYRGGYEKLFF.

The rearrangement uses TRBV27 and TRBJ2-7; D possibly corresponds to TRBD1 (6 bases). Deletions cut 0 bases from V and 6 bases from J, with 12 bases between. This CDR3 spans 14 amino acids. From germline, CDR1 is MNHEY and CDR2 SMNVEV (reference sequence). CDR3: CASSLSYFRGEQYF. CDR3 nucleotides: TGTGCCAGCAGTTTATCCTATTTCAGGGGCGAGCAGTACTTC.

The V and J genes are TRBV6-1 and TRBJ1-2; TRBD1 might be the D (5 bases). V was trimmed by 3 bases and J by 8 bases, leaving 16 bases between them. Germline V gene sequence: CDR1 MNHNS, CDR2 SASEGT. This CDR3 region has 14 residues. CDR3 nucleotides: TGTGCCAGCAGTGAGGGGACGGGAGGACGGGGCTACACCTTC. It specifies CASSEGTGGRGYTF.

The chain is built from TRBV7-8 and TRBJ2-1, with D tentatively TRBD2 (7 bases). This CDR3 contains 14 residues. CDR1 is SGHVS, CDR2 FQNEAQ, per germline. V dropped 5 bases and J dropped 2 bases, with 10 bases sitting between them. In DNA, the CDR3 is TGTGCCAGCAGCGGGGGGGGGCCCTACAATGAGCAGTTCTTC. As protein: CASSGGGPYNEQFF.

This clone appeared a single time. The J gene is TRBJ1-1, the V gene TRBV19; 8 bases are a match to TRBD1. The CDR3 is 15 residues long. Germline V lookup: CDR1 LNHDA, CDR2 SQIVND (reference sequence). The J segment lost 0 bases and the V segment lost 4 bases, leaving 4 bases of the junction unmatched. Here the CDR3 DNA reads TGTGCCAGTAGTAAATCAGGGGGCATGAACACTGAAGCTTTCTTT. Its translation is CASSKSGGMNTEAFF.

The chain combines TRBV7-9 with TRBJ2-7; no firm D call. In germline, CDR1 is SEHNR, CDR2 FQNEAQ (reference sequence). V was cut by 1 base and J by 5 bases, with 9 bases left in between. This CDR3 spans 13 amino acids. The CDR3 loop is CASSLEHGHEQYF. As DNA, the CDR3 is TGTGCCAGCAGCTTAGAACACGGCCACGAGCAGTACTTC.

The chain is built from TRBV6-1 and TRBJ2-3, with TRBD2 identical over 10 bases. CDR3 length: 16 amino acids. The V gene end was trimmed by 4 bases and the J gene end by 2 bases; junction bases not matched to a gene: 6. CDR1 MNHNS and CDR2 SASEGT come from the germline V gene. CDR3 amino acids: CASSAPSGGITDTQYF. Written as DNA, the CDR3 is TGTGCCAGCAGTGCTCCTAGCGGGGGCATCACAGATACGCAGTATTTT.

The rearrangement uses TRBV7-8 and TRBJ1-1, with D possibly TRBD1 on 5 matching bases. Germline lookup yields CDR1 SGHVS and CDR2 FQNEAQ. The CDR3 loop spans 15 amino acids. V shed 2 bases and J shed 4 bases, with 14 bases lying between them. CDR3 coding DNA: TGTGCCAGCAGCTTAAAGGCGCGGGGGGGCACTGAAGCTTTCTTT. Its translation is CASSLKARGGTEAFF.

About this clone: This same CDR3 is encoded by further DNA sequences in the sample. CDR3 nucleotides: TGCGCCAGCAGCCTGGGGCTAGCGGGGGAGACCCAGTACTTC. It encodes CASSLGLAGETQYF. The rearrangement joins TRBV5-1 to TRBJ2-5; the match to TRBD2 covers 9 bases. Looked up from germline, CDR1 is SGHRS and CDR2 is YFSETQ. J was trimmed by 5 bases and V by 4 bases; bases with no gene match: 6. This CDR3 region has 14 residues.

The rearrangement uses TRBV25-1 and TRBJ2-7; TRBD1 aligns across 7 bases. With V trimmed by 1 base and J by 5 bases, 8 bases remained unmatched. The CDR3 covers 15 residues. Germline loops: CDR1 MGHDK, CDR2 SYGVNS. This CDR3 is CASSEFNRGVDEQYF. As DNA, the CDR3 is TGTGCCAGCAGTGAATTTAACAGGGGTGTCGACGAGCAGTACTTC.

The chain joins TRBV28 to TRBJ2-2; 7 bases line up with TRBD1. Trimming at V came to 5 bases and at J to 4 bases, leaving 4 bases not matched to a gene. Germline assignment: CDR1 MDHEN and CDR2 SYDVKM. This CDR3 comprises 14 residues. The CDR3 sequence is CASSQGQVTGELFF. Here the CDR3 DNA reads TGTGCCAGCAGTCAAGGACAGGTCACCGGGGAGCTGTTTTTT.

In this sample, this clone turned up once. This rearrangement joins TRBV7-2 to TRBJ2-3, with 8 bases identical to TRBD2. In germline, CDR1 is SGHTA, CDR2 FQGNSA. The CDR3 consists of 19 residues. V was clipped by 7 bases and J by 0 bases; unmatched bases: 18. For the CDR3, the DNA is TGTGCCAGCACCTTGACCCGACCGGCGGGAGGTAGTAGCACAGATACGCAGTATTTT. This gives the protein CASTLTRPAGGSSTDTQYF. Combining the CDR3 with reference TRBV7-2 and TRBJ2-3 gives the whole variable domain GAGVSQSPSNKVTEKGKDVELRCDPISGHTALYWYRQSLGQGLEFLIYFQGNSAPDKSGLPSDRFSAERTGGSVSTLTIQRTQQEDSAVYLCASTLTRPAGGSSTDTQYFGPGTRLTVL.

V is TRBV18 and J is TRBJ2-2; weak D call: TRBD1 (5 bases). V was trimmed by 2 bases and J by 6 bases, leaving 13 bases between them. From germline, CDR1 is KGHSH and CDR2 LQKENI. This CDR3 is 15 amino acids long. The CDR3 region is CASSPGVRGAGELFF. The DNA of the CDR3 is TGTGCCAGCTCACCAGGAGTAAGGGGTGCCGGGGAGCTGTTTTTT.

The chain employs TRBV5-1 and TRBJ1-2, with no clear D. The CDR3 runs to 16 residues. The V gene lost 0 bases and the J gene lost 0 bases, with 12 bases spanning the gap. Germline lookup yields CDR1 SGHRS and CDR2 YFSETQ. CDR3 amino acids: CASSLGLTSSNYGYTF. The DNA for the CDR3 is TGCGCCAGCAGCTTGGGACTGACGTCTTCTAACTATGGCTACACCTTC.